The present T cell receptor beta chain was sequenced within a study of blood T cell repertoires in COVID-19. Study overall: Material from acute and convalescent COVID-19 was sourced from the United States, Italy and Spain.

Original analysis: Amplification of reference gene primers provided the estimated nucleated cell counts. Clones were sequenced by immunoSEQ multiplex PCR, and TCRdb holds only the in-frame ones, with some missing. The DNA gave D and trimming, while V, J and clone size come from that table. Altogether around 65,000 clones are present, roughly 80% being singletons, with the ten largest covering 16%. V lost 2 bases, J lost 1 base, and 10 bases stayed unmatched. The germline gives CDR1 LGHNA, CDR2 YNFKEQ. CDR3 length: 18 residues. The source of this sequence is a man in his sixties with acute or convalescent COVID-19. The material sequenced was peripheral blood. This chain joins TRBV4-2 and TRBJ2-3; 9 bases are shared with TRBD2. The CDR3 region is CASSQLDGRTSGTDTQYF. Written as DNA, the CDR3 is TGTGCCAGCAGCCAATTAGACGGTAGGACTAGCGGCACAGATACGCAGTATTTT.